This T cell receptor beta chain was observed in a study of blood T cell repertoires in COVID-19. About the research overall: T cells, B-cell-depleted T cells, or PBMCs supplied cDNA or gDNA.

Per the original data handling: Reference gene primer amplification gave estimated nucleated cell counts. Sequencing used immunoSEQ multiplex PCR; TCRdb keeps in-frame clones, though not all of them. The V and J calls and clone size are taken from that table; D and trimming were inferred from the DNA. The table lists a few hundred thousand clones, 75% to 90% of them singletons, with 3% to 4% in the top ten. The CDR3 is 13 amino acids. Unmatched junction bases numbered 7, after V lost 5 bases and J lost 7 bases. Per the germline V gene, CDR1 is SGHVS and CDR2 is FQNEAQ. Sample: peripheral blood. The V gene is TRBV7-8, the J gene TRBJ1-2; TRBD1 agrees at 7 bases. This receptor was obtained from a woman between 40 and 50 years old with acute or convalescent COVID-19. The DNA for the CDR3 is TGTGCCAGCAGCCCACCGCCAGGGGGTGGCTACACCTTC. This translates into CASSPPPGGGYTF. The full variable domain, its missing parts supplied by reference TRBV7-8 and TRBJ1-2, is GAGVSQSPRYKVAKRGQDVALRCDPISGHVSLFWYQQALGQGPEFLTYFQNEAQLDKSGLPSDRFFAERPEGSVSTLKIQRTQQEDSAVYLCASSPPPGGGYTFGSGTRLTVV.